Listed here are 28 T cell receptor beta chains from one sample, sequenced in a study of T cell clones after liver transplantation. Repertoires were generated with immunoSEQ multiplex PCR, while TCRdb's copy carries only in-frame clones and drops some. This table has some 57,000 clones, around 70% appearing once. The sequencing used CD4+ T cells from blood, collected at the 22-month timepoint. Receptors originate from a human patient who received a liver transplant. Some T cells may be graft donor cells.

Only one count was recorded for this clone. The CDR3 reads CASSLASTYGYTF. The CDR3 coding sequence is TGTGCCAGCAGCCTTGCCAGTACATATGGCTACACCTTC. The chain uses TRBV7-2 and TRBJ1-2; no firm D call. CDR3 size: 13 residues. V lost 5 bases to trimming and J lost 5 bases, with 12 bases between them. CDR1 is SGHTA, CDR2 FQGNSA, per germline. Variable domain in full (rest from reference TRBV7-2 and TRBJ1-2): GAGVSQSPSNKVTEKGKDVELRCDPISGHTALYWYRQSLGQGLEFLIYFQGNSAPDKSGLPSDRFSAERTGGSVSTLTIQRTQQEDSAVYLCASSLASTYGYTFGSGTRLTVV.

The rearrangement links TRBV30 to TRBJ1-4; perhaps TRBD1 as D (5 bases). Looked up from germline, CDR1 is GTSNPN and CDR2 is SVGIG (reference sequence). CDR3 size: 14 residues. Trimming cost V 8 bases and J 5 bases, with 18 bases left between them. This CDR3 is CASTQGAVNEKLFF. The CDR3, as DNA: TGTGCCAGCACTCAAGGGGCGGTCAATGAAAAACTGTTTTTT. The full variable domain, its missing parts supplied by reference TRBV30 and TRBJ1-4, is SQTIHQWPATLVQPVGSPLSLECTVEGTSNPNLYWYRQAAGRGLQLLFYSVGIGQISSEVPQNLSASRPQDRQFILSSKKLLLSDSGFYLCASTQGAVNEKLFFGSGTQLSVL.

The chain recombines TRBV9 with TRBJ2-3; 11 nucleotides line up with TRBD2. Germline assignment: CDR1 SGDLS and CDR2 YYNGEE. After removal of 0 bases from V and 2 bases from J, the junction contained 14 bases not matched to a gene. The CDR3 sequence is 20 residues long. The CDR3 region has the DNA TGTGCCAGCAGCGTAGCGGGAGGTAGCGGGGGGGCCGGAATCACAGATACGCAGTATTTT. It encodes CASSVAGGSGGAGITDTQYF. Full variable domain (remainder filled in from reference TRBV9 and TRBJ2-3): DSGVTQTPKHLITATGQRVTLRCSPRSGDLSVYWYQQSLDQGLQFLIQYYNGEERAKGNILERFSAQQFPDLHSELNLSSLELGDSALYFCASSVAGGSGGAGITDTQYFGPGTRLTVL.

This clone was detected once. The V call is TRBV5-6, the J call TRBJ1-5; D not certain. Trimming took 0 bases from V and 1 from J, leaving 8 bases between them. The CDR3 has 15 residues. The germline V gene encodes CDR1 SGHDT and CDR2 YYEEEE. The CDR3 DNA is TGTGCCAGCAGCTTGGGGGATGGGAGCAATCAGCCCCAGCATTTT. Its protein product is CASSLGDGSNQPQHF.

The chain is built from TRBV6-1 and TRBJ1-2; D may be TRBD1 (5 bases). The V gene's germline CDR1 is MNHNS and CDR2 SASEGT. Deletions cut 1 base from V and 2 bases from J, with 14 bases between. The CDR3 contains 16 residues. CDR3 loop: CASSEGGGAGNYGYTF. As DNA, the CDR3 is TGTGCCAGCAGTGAAGGGGGAGGGGCTGGAAACTATGGCTACACCTTC.

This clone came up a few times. The CDR3 here is CASSPPERTAANYGYTF. The CDR3 DNA reads as TGTGCCAGCTCACCACCGGAAAGGACAGCAGCTAACTATGGCTACACCTTC. The J gene is TRBJ1-2, the V gene TRBV18, with D tentatively TRBD1 (6 bases). Germline CDR1 and CDR2: KGHSH and LQKENI. The CDR3 runs to 17 residues. Trimming pared 0 bases from V and 0 bases from J, leaving 14 bases between.

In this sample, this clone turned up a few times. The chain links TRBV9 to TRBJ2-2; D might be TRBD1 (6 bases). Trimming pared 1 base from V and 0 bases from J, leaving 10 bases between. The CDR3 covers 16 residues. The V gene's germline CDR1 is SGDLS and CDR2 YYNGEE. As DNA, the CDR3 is TGTGCCAGCAGCGTAACAGGGTATCCGAACACCGGGGAGCTGTTTTTT. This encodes CASSVTGYPNTGELFF.

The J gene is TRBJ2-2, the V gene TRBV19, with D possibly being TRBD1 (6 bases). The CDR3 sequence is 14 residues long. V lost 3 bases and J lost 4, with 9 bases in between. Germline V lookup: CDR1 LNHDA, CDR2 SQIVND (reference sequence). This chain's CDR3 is CASSIGTSTGELFF. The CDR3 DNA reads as TGTGCCAGTAGTATTGGGACATCCACCGGGGAGCTGTTTTTT. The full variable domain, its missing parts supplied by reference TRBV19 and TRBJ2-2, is DGGITQSPKYLFRKEGQNVTLSCEQNLNHDAMYWYRQDPGQGLRLIYYSQIVNDFQKGDIAEGYSVSREKKESFPLTVTSAQKNPTAFYLCASSIGTSTGELFFGEGSRLTVL.

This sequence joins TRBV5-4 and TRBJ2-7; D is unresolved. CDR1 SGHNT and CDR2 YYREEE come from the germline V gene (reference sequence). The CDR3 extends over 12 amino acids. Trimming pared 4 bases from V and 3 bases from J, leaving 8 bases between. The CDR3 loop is CASSLQNYEQYF. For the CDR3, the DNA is TGTGCCAGCAGCCTACAGAACTACGAGCAGTACTTC.

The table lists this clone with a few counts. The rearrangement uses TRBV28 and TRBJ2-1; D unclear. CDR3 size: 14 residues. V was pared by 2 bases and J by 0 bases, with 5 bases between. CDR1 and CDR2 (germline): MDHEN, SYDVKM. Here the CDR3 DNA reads TGTGCCAGCAGTTTAATCAGCTCCTACAATGAGCAGTTCTTC. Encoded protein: CASSLISSYNEQFF.

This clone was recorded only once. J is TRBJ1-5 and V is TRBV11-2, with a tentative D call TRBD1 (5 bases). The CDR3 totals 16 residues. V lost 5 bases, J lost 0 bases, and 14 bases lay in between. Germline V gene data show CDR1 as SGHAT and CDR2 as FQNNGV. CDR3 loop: CASSHGDLHSNQPQHF. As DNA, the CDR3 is TGTGCCAGCAGCCACGGGGACCTACATAGCAATCAGCCCCAGCATTTT.

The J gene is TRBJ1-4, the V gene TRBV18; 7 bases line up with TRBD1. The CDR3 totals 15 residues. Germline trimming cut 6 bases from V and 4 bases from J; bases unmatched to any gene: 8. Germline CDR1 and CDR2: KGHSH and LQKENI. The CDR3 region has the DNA TGTGCCAGCTCGCCGGGGACAGCCAGTAATGAAAAACTGTTTTTT. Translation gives CASSPGTASNEKLFF. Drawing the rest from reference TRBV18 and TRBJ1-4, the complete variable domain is NAGVMQNPRHLVRRRGQEARLRCSPMKGHSHVYWYRQLPEEGLKFMVYLQKENIIDESGMPKERFSAEFPKEGPSILRIQQVVRGDSAAYFCASSPGTASNEKLFFGSGTQLSVL.

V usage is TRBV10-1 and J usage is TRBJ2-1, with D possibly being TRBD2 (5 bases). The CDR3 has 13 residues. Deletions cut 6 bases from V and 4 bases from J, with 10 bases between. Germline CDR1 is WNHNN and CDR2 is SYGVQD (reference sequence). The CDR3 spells CASSGELYNEQFF. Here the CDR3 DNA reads TGCGCCAGCAGCGGGGAGCTTTACAATGAGCAGTTCTTC.

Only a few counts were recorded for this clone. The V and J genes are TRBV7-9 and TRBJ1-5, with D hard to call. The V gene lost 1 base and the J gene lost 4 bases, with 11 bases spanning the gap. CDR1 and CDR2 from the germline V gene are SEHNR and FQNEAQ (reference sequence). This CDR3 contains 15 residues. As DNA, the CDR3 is TGTGCCAGCAGCTTAGATGGCCCGCTTAATCAGCCCCAGCATTTT. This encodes CASSLDGPLNQPQHF. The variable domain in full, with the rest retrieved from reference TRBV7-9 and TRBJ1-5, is DTGVSQNPRHKITKRGQNVTFRCDPISEHNRLYWYRQTLGQGPEFLTYFQNEAQLEKSRLLSDRFSAERPKGSFSTLEIQRTEQGDSAMYLCASSLDGPLNQPQHFGDGTRLSIL.

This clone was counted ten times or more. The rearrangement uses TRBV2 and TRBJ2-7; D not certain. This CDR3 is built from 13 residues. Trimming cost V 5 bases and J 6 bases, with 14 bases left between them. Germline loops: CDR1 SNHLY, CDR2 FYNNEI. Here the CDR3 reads CASSQPFTVEQYF. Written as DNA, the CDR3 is TGTGCCAGCAGTCAGCCCTTTACAGTCGAGCAGTACTTC.

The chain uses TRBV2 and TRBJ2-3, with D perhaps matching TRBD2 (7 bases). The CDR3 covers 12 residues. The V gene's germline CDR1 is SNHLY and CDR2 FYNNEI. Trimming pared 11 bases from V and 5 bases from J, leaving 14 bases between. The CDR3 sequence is CAGGGGIDTQYF. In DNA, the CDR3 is TGTGCCGGAGGGGGGGGAATAGATACGCAGTATTTT.

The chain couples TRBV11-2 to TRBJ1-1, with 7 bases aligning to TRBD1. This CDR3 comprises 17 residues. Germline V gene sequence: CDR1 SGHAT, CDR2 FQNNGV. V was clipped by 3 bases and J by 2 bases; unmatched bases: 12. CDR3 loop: CASSFRGRELRNTEAFF. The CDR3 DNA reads TGTGCCAGCAGCTTCAGGGGGAGGGAGCTTAGAAACACTGAAGCTTTCTTT. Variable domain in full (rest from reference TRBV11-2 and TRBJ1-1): EAGVAQSPRYKIIEKRQSVAFWCNPISGHATLYWYQQILGQGPKLLIQFQNNGVVDDSQLPKDRFSAERLKGVDSTLKIQPAKLEDSAVYLCASSFRGRELRNTEAFFGQGTRLTVV.

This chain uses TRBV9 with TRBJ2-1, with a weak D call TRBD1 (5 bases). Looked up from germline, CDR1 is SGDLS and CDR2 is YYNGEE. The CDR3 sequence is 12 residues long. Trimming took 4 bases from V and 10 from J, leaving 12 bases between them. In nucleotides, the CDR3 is TGTGCCAGCAGCATCCTACAGGAAGAGCAGTTCTTC. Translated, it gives CASSILQEEQFF.

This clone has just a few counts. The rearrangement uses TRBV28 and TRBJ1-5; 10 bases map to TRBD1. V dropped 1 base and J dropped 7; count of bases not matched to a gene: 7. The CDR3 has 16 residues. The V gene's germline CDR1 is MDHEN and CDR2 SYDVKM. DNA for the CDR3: TGTGCCAGCAGTTTATTGGGACAGGGGTCTCTCCAGCCCCAGCATTTT. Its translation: CASSLLGQGSLQPQHF.

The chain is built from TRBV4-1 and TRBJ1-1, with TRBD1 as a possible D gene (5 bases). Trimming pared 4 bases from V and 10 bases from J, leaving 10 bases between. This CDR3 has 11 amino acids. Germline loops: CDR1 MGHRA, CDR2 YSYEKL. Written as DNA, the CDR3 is TGCGCCAGCAGCCGTGGGGGGGGAGCTTTCTTT. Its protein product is CASSRGGGAFF.

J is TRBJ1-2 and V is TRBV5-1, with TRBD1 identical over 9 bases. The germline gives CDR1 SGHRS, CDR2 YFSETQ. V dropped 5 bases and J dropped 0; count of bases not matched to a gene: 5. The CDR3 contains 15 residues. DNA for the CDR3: TGCGCCAGCAGTCAGGACAGGGGTTCTAACTATGGCTACACCTTC. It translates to CASSQDRGSNYGYTF.

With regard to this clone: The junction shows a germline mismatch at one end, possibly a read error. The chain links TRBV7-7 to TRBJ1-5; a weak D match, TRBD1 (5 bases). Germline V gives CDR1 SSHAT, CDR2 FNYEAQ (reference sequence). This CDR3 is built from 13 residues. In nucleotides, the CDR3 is TGTGCTAGCAGCCCCCGATGGGGGAGCCCCCAGCATTTT. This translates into CASSPRWGSPQHF.

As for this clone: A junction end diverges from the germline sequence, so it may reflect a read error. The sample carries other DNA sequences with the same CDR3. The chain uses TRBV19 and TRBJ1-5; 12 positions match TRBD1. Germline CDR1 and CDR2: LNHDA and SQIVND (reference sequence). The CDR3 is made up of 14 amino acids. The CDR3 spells CASSGTGGRQPQHF. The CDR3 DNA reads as TGTGCCAGTAGTGGGACAGGGGGCCGACAGCCCCAACATTTT.

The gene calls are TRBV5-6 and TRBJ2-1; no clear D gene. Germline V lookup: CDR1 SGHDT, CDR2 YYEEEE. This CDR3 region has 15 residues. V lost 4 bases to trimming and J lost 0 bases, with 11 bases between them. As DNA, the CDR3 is TGTGCCAGCAGCCCATTGGCAGGCTCCTACAATGAGCAGTTCTTC. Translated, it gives CASSPLAGSYNEQFF.

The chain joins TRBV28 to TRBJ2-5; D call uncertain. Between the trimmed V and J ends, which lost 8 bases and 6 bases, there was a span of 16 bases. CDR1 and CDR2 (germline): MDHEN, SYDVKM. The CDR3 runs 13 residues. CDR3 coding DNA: TGTGCCAGCCGTCTGGGGAACGAAAAGACCCAGTACTTC. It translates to CASRLGNEKTQYF. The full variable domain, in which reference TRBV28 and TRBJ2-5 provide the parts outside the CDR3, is DVKVTQSSRYLVKRTGEKVFLECVQDMDHENMFWYRQDPGLGLRLIYFSYDVKMKEKGDIPEGYSVSREKKERFSLILESASTNQTSMYLCASRLGNEKTQYFGPGTRLLVL.

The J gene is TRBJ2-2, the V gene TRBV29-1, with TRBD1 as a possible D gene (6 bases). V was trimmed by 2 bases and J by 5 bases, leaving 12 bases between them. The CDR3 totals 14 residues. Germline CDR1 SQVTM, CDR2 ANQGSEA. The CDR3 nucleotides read TGCAGCGTTGAACAGGGGCTTCGGACCGGGGAGCTGTTTTTT. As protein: CSVEQGLRTGELFF.

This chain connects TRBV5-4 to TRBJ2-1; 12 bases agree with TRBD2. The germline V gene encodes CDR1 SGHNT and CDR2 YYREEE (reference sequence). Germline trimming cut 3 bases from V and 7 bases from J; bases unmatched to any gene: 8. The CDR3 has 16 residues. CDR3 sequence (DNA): TGTGCCAGCAGCTCTAGCGGGGGGGAGGTGCGGAATGAGCAGTTCTTC. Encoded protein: CASSSSGGEVRNEQFF.

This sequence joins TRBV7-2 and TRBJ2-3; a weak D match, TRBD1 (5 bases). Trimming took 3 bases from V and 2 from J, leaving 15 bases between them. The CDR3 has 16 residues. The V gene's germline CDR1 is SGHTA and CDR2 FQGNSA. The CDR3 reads CASSFTGRPDTDTQYF. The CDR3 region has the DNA TGTGCCAGCAGCTTCACAGGACGCCCCGACACAGATACGCAGTATTTT.